The 32 T cell receptor beta chains reported below all come from one sample, sequenced in a study of blood T cell repertoires in COVID-19. Some clones are missing from TCRdb's copy, which holds only in-frame ones; the method was immunoSEQ multiplex PCR. In the table there are 130,000 to 150,000 clones, 80% to 90% of which are singletons. Sequenced: peripheral blood. These receptor sequences come from a woman in her sixties with active COVID-19.

This clone was recorded a few times. The chain employs TRBV4-3 and TRBJ1-1; 8 bases are shared with TRBD1. Germline lookup yields CDR1 LGHNA and CDR2 YSLEER. CDR3 length equals 17 residues. V gave up 4 bases and J gave up 1 base; unmatched junction bases: 11. In nucleotides, the CDR3 is TGCGCCAGCAGCCTCGACAGGGGCCCTGGGGCGAACACTGAAGCTTTCTTT. This encodes CASSLDRGPGANTEAFF.

This clone was picked up a small number of times. V gene TRBV5-4 combines with J gene TRBJ2-1, with D possibly matching TRBD2 (6 bases). CDR1 SGHNT and CDR2 YYREEE come from the germline V gene (reference sequence). The CDR3 is made up of 13 amino acids. Between the trimmed V and J ends, which lost 5 bases and 5 bases, there was a span of 11 bases. Here the CDR3 DNA reads TGTGCCAGCAGGGAGGGACCAGACAATGAGCAGTTCTTC. Translating gives CASREGPDNEQFF.

With regard to this clone: The junction differs from germline at one of its ends, possibly a read error. V usage is TRBV6-2 or TRBV6-3 and J usage is TRBJ2-1, with D possibly TRBD2 on 6 matching bases. Germline-derived CDR1 and CDR2 are MNHEY and SVGEGT. The CDR3 totals 12 residues. DNA for the CDR3: TGTGCCACCAGTCGGGGGTACAATGAGCAGTTCTTC. The encoded protein is CATSRGYNEQFF.

The CDR3 region has the DNA TGTGCCAGCAGTCGCGGGGCTCTCCAAGAGACCCAGTACTTC. This codes for CASSRGALQETQYF. This rearrangement joins TRBV27 to TRBJ2-5; D is possibly TRBD2 (6 bases). V gave up 5 bases and J gave up 1 base, with 11 bases separating them. The length of the CDR3 is 14 residues. The V gene's germline CDR1 is MNHEY and CDR2 SMNVEV (reference sequence).

This chain joins TRBV7-9 and TRBJ2-1, with 15 nucleotides matching TRBD2. CDR1 and CDR2 from the germline V gene are SEHNR and FQNEAQ (reference sequence). The CDR3 totals 18 residues. The trim removed 5 bases at V and 9 bases at J, leaving 14 bases unmatched. CDR3 coding DNA: TGTGCCAGCAGCCTTTCCTGGACTAGCGGGAGGGCCCCTGCTGAGCAGTTCTTC. Translation: CASSLSWTSGRAPAEQFF.

The chain employs TRBV5-5 and TRBJ2-2; possible D gene TRBD2, 5 bases. CDR3 length: 14 residues. V was clipped by 0 bases and J by 6 bases, with 9 bases between them. The V gene's germline CDR1 is SGHKS and CDR2 YYEKEE (reference sequence). CDR3 residues: CASSLEGVAGELFF. The CDR3 DNA sequence: TGTGCCAGCAGCTTGGAGGGAGTGGCCGGGGAGCTGTTTTTT.

The V gene is TRBV28, the J gene TRBJ1-4; the D is unclear. This CDR3 region has 13 residues. Germline CDR1 and CDR2: MDHEN and SYDVKM. V lost 7 bases to trimming and J lost 8 bases, with 14 bases between them. The CDR3 coding sequence is TGTGCCAGCATCGCCGGGGTAACGGAAAAACTGTTTTTT. Translating it yields CASIAGVTEKLFF.

This chain uses TRBV4-2 with TRBJ2-1, with 11 bases that match TRBD2. The V and J ends lost 2 bases and 6 bases, in that order; junction bases with no gene match: 6. CDR1 LGHNA and CDR2 YNFKEQ come from the germline V gene. This CDR3 has 16 amino acids. The CDR3 is CASSQSTSGMGNEQFF. The CDR3 DNA sequence: TGTGCCAGCAGCCAATCGACTAGCGGGATGGGCAATGAGCAGTTCTTC.

This clone was counted a single time. This chain connects TRBV13 to TRBJ2-2, with a weak D call TRBD1 (6 bases). This CDR3 spans 15 amino acids. From germline, CDR1 is PRHDT and CDR2 FYEKMQ (reference sequence). Trimming pared 5 bases from V and 5 bases from J, leaving 15 bases between. The CDR3 spells CASSTQGWRTGELFF. As DNA, the CDR3 is TGTGCCAGCAGCACCCAGGGGTGGAGGACCGGGGAGCTGTTTTTT.

V is TRBV15 and J is TRBJ2-2; 7 positions match TRBD1. Germline V lookup: CDR1 LNHNV, CDR2 YYDKDF (reference sequence). Unmatched junction bases numbered 3, after V lost 5 bases and J lost 3 bases. This CDR3 comprises 14 residues. CDR3 nucleotides: TGTGCCACCAGCCGGACAGGCCACACCGGGGAGCTGTTTTTT. Translating it yields CATSRTGHTGELFF.

J is TRBJ2-1 and V is TRBV12-5; 10 bases align to TRBD1. The CDR3 contains 14 residues. Losses at the gene ends were 5 bases for V and 7 bases for J; bases not matched to a gene: 5. Germline V CDR1 and CDR2: LGHNT, FRNRAP. CDR3 amino acids: CASGIGTGVNEQFF. The CDR3 region has the DNA TGTGCTAGTGGTATAGGGACAGGGGTAAATGAGCAGTTCTTC.

Turning to this clone: The same CDR3 arises from other DNA sequences in this sample as well. V and J are TRBV18 and TRBJ2-7, with 7 bases that match TRBD1. With 2 bases clipped from V and 3 bases from J, the junction kept 4 bases outside the gene matches. Germline CDR1 KGHSH, CDR2 LQKENI. The CDR3 extends over 14 amino acids. DNA of the CDR3: TGTGCCAGCTCACCAAGACAGGGTCTCTACGAGCAGTACTTC. This sequence encodes CASSPRQGLYEQYF.

The V call is TRBV7-6, the J call TRBJ1-4; 9 bases align to TRBD1. The V gene end was trimmed by 0 bases and the J gene end by 3 bases; junction bases not matched to a gene: 11. Germline V gene data show CDR1 as SGHVS and CDR2 as FNYEAQ. There are 19 residues in the CDR3. CDR3 protein: CASSLASGQGGSSNEKLFF. CDR3 DNA: TGTGCCAGCAGCTTAGCGTCGGGACAGGGAGGATCCTCTAATGAAAAACTGTTTTTT.

This chain connects TRBV28 to TRBJ1-2; TRBD1 aligns across 9 bases. From germline, CDR1 is MDHEN and CDR2 SYDVKM. CDR3 length: 14 amino acids. After removal of 3 bases from V and 5 bases from J, the junction contained 4 bases not matched to a gene. CDR3 bases: TGTGCCAGCAGTTTCGAGGGGACAGGGTATGGCTACACCTTC. This translates into CASSFEGTGYGYTF.

This clone has just a few counts. The genes are TRBV6-5 and TRBJ2-7; 10 nucleotides agree with TRBD1. V trimming: 6 bases; J trimming: 0 bases; junction bases outside the gene matches: 5. CDR3 size: 15 residues. CDR1 and CDR2 from the germline V gene are MNHEY and SVGAGI. CDR3 DNA sequence: TGTGCCAGCAGCTTCGGACAGGGGGTCTCCTACGAGCAGTACTTC. It translates to CASSFGQGVSYEQYF.

The chain recombines TRBV27 with TRBJ1-5; 7 positions match TRBD1. The CDR3 is made up of 15 amino acids. V was clipped by 7 bases and J by 6 bases; unmatched bases: 12. Germline lookup yields CDR1 MNHEY and CDR2 SMNVEV (reference sequence). CDR3 sequence: CASNPQGDLGQPQHF. The CDR3 DNA reads as TGTGCCAGCAACCCTCAGGGGGATCTGGGTCAGCCCCAGCATTTT.

As concerns this clone: Other DNA sequences from this sample encode an identical CDR3 as well. The chain recombines TRBV18 with TRBJ2-5; 8 positions match TRBD1. The V gene end was trimmed by 3 bases and the J gene end by 5 bases; junction bases not matched to a gene: 8. The CDR3 covers 15 residues. CDR1 and CDR2 (germline): KGHSH, LQKENI. As DNA, the CDR3 is TGTGCCAGCTCACCCCTCGACAGGGGCCGGGAGACCCAGTACTTC. Translation: CASSPLDRGRETQYF.

V is TRBV19 and J is TRBJ1-4; tentatively, D is TRBD1 (6 bases). There are 14 residues in the CDR3. CDR1 is LNHDA, CDR2 SQIVND, per germline (reference sequence). The ends were cut back, 1 base at V and 7 bases at J, with 10 bases in the middle. The CDR3 is CASSIARQAEKLFF. CDR3 DNA: TGTGCCAGTAGTATAGCCCGACAGGCTGAAAAACTGTTTTTT.

This clone was seen a few times. The chain is built from TRBV28 and TRBJ1-5; a possible D gene is TRBD1 (6 bases). Between the trimmed V and J ends, which lost 6 bases and 2 bases, there was a span of 17 bases. This CDR3 is built from 16 residues. Germline CDR1 MDHEN, CDR2 SYDVKM. CDR3: CASSLLHRAGNQPQHF. CDR3 bases: TGTGCCAGCAGCCTACTACACAGGGCTGGCAATCAGCCCCAGCATTTT.

The genes are TRBV7-2 and TRBJ1-5; a weak D match, TRBD1 (6 bases). The CDR3 is 16 residues long. Between the trimmed V and J ends, which lost 3 bases and 11 bases, there was a span of 23 bases. Germline CDR1 is SGHTA and CDR2 is FQGNSA. The CDR3 nucleotides are TGTGCCAGCAGCTTTGGGACACCCGCTGGGGGTCTCGCCCAGCATTTT. Protein product: CASSFGTPAGGLAQHF.

The gene calls are TRBV7-8 and TRBJ2-1; D perhaps matches TRBD2 (6 bases). CDR3 length: 15 residues. Germline CDR1 SGHVS, CDR2 FQNEAQ. The germline V and J ends were trimmed by 0 bases and 6 bases, with 12 bases remaining between them. In DNA, the CDR3 is TGTGCCAGCAGCTTAGCGCTTTCCGGGAGCAATGAGCAGTTCTTC. Protein: CASSLALSGSNEQFF. The full variable domain, its missing parts supplied by reference TRBV7-8 and TRBJ2-1, is GAGVSQSPRYKVAKRGQDVALRCDPISGHVSLFWYQQALGQGPEFLTYFQNEAQLDKSGLPSDRFFAERPEGSVSTLKIQRTQQEDSAVYLCASSLALSGSNEQFFGPGTRLTVL.

The V gene is TRBV19, the J gene TRBJ2-5, with D tentatively TRBD1 (7 bases). V was trimmed by 10 bases and J by 7 bases, leaving 22 bases between them. This CDR3 spans 14 amino acids. The V gene's germline CDR1 is LNHDA and CDR2 SQIVND (reference sequence). This chain's CDR3 is CATAGDSLGGTQYF. The CDR3 nucleotides read TGTGCCACCGCCGGGGACAGCCTGGGAGGGACCCAGTACTTC.

The rearrangement uses TRBV7-2 and TRBJ2-3, with TRBD2 identical over 11 bases. The germline gives CDR1 SGHTA, CDR2 FQGNSA. The V segment lost 1 base and the J segment 6 bases; nucleotides outside the gene matches: 6. The CDR3 length is 16 residues. As DNA, the CDR3 is TGTGCCAGCAGCTTAGTAGCGGGAGGGGCCCCCGATACGCAGTATTTT. It is translated as CASSLVAGGAPDTQYF.

This chain uses TRBV5-4 with TRBJ2-1; the D gene is possibly TRBD2 (6 bases). The V and J ends lost 2 bases and 2 bases respectively, with 8 bases between them. The CDR3 is made up of 14 amino acids. Germline assignment: CDR1 SGHNT and CDR2 YYREEE (reference sequence). The CDR3 region has the DNA TGTGCCAGCAGCTTAGCGGGCGCCTACAATGAGCAGTTCTTC. It specifies CASSLAGAYNEQFF.

J is TRBJ2-2 and V is TRBV5-1; 7 positions match TRBD1. This CDR3 contains 15 residues. The germline gives CDR1 SGHRS, CDR2 YFSETQ. With V trimmed by 7 bases and J by 2 bases, 8 bases remained unmatched. CDR3 in DNA: TGCGCCAGCCAACTCGGGACAGCTAACACCGGGGAGCTGTTTTTT. It translates to CASQLGTANTGELFF. Full variable domain (missing parts from reference TRBV5-1 and TRBJ2-2): KAGVTQTPRYLIKTRGQQVTLSCSPISGHRSVSWYQQTPGQGLQFLFEYFSETQRNKGNFPGRFSGRQFSNSRSEMNVSTLELGDSALYLCASQLGTANTGELFFGEGSRLTVL.

This chain joins TRBV28 and TRBJ2-5; no definite D call. The CDR3 has 15 residues. V was cut by 5 bases and J by 0 bases, with 13 bases left in between. From germline, CDR1 is MDHEN and CDR2 SYDVKM. CDR3 sequence (DNA): TGTGCCAGCAGTCGAACCCCCGAGTACCAAGAGACCCAGTACTTC. Translating it yields CASSRTPEYQETQYF.

The chain recombines TRBV30 with TRBJ2-7, with 14 bases fitting TRBD2. The CDR3 is 18 amino acids. The ends lost 5 bases at V and 5 bases at J; junction bases unmatched: 17. The germline CDR1 and CDR2 sequences are GTSNPN and SVGIG (reference sequence). The DNA for the CDR3 is TGTGCCTGGGTAAAGAGGGGACTAGCGGGAGTTCGGTCCGACGAGCAGTACTTC. Amino acid sequence: CAWVKRGLAGVRSDEQYF. Full variable domain (outside the CDR3, taken from reference TRBV30 and TRBJ2-7): SQTIHQWPATLVQPVGSPLSLECTVEGTSNPNLYWYRQAAGRGLQLLFYSVGIGQISSEVPQNLSASRPQDRQFILSSKKLLLSDSGFYLCAWVKRGLAGVRSDEQYFGPGTRLTVT.

V gene TRBV5-8 combines with J gene TRBJ2-7; 8 bases line up with TRBD2. Germline values: CDR1 SGHTS, CDR2 YDEGEE. Unmatched junction bases numbered 4, after V lost 2 bases and J lost 3 bases. The CDR3 has 14 residues. CDR3 sequence (DNA): TGTGCCAGCAGCTTTTCGGGGGGGGGCTACGAGCAGTACTTC. It codes for CASSFSGGGYEQYF.

V and J are TRBV10-3 and TRBJ2-7; a weak D match, TRBD2 (6 bases). CDR3 length: 14 residues. Germline V gene data show CDR1 as ENHRY and CDR2 as SYGVKD. Trimming shortened V by 0 bases and J by 7 bases, and 13 bases separated the two germline ends. CDR3 nucleotide sequence: TGTGCCATCAGTGAGTCAGTAGGGGCGGGGGAGCAGTACTTC. This codes for CAISESVGAGEQYF.

The chain joins TRBV6-5 to TRBJ2-1; D is undetermined. Germline assignment: CDR1 MNHEY and CDR2 SVGAGI. V dropped 10 bases and J dropped 4 bases, with 8 bases sitting between them. There are 11 residues in the CDR3. The CDR3 is CATLSYNEQFF. The CDR3 DNA reads TGTGCCACCCTCAGTTACAATGAGCAGTTCTTC.

This sequence joins TRBV19 and TRBJ2-2; no clear D gene. The V gene lost 0 bases and the J gene lost 4 bases, with 9 bases spanning the gap. Germline V lookup: CDR1 LNHDA, CDR2 SQIVND (reference sequence). The CDR3 has 15 residues. The CDR3 sequence: CASSIEGLFTGELFF. The CDR3 bases are TGTGCCAGTAGTATAGAGGGCCTGTTCACCGGGGAGCTGTTTTTT.

V usage is TRBV7-3 and J usage is TRBJ2-1, with no clear D. The CDR3 extends over 15 amino acids. With 4 bases removed from V and 3 bases from J, the gap between germline ends came to 13 bases. CDR1 and CDR2 (germline): SGHTA, FQGTGA. The CDR3 is CASSSTYGGYNEQFF. The CDR3 nucleotides are TGTGCCAGCAGCTCCACATACGGCGGCTACAATGAGCAGTTCTTC.